Each of the 28 T cell receptor beta chains below was sequenced from the same sample in a study of cytomegalovirus exposure and HLA in healthy donors (TCRdb year 2017). The library was made by the immunoSEQ multiplex PCR assay. TCRdb mirrors the immuneACCESS table, restricted to in-frame sequences. Some clones are absent from its copies; in checked studies, under half trace to an unresolved V gene, and the reason for the others is unknown. Across this sample there are about 76,000 clones, with 94% seen only once. The top ten constitute 1.5% to 1.8% of the sample. Sample: PBMCs. These receptors all come from a man younger than 35 in good health and CMV-seropositive.

The rearrangement links TRBV7-8 to TRBJ2-1; TRBD1 agrees at 7 bases. Losses at the gene ends were 3 bases for V and 12 bases for J; bases not matched to a gene: 14. Germline CDR1 is SGHVS and CDR2 is FQNEAQ. The CDR3 contains 15 residues. CDR3 protein: CASSFRTGPRMGQFF. For the CDR3, the DNA is TGTGCCAGCAGCTTTAGGACAGGTCCACGTATGGGGCAGTTCTTC.

The V and J genes are TRBV5-4 and TRBJ2-1; the D gene is possibly TRBD2 (5 bases). The germline gives CDR1 SGHNT, CDR2 YYREEE (reference sequence). The CDR3 runs 15 residues. V lost 2 bases, J lost 6 bases, and 15 bases lay in between. The CDR3 nucleotides read TGTGCCAGCAGCTTTGACGGGATGAGTGTCAATGAGCAGTTCTTC. It yields the protein CASSFDGMSVNEQFF.

This chain uses TRBV21-1 with TRBJ1-1; the D call of TRBD1 is as the table states it, not checked on the DNA. TRBV21-1 corresponds to a pseudogene. The length of the CDR3 is 15 residues. CDR3 amino acids: CASSSDFGTATEAFF. CDR3 in DNA: TGTGCCAGCAGCTCTGACTTCGGGACAGCCACTGAAGCTTTCTTT.

The gene calls are TRBV19 and TRBJ2-3; possible D gene TRBD1, 6 bases. V lost 8 bases and J 4 bases, leaving 13 bases between the germline ends. Germline lookup yields CDR1 LNHDA and CDR2 SQIVND (reference sequence). The CDR3 sequence is 13 residues long. CDR3 sequence reads: CASREGGPDTQYF. The CDR3 coding sequence is TGTGCCAGTCGGGAAGGGGGACCAGATACGCAGTATTTT. Looking up the rest from reference TRBV19 and TRBJ2-3 gives the full variable domain: DGGITQSPKYLFRKEGQNVTLSCEQNLNHDAMYWYRQDPGQGLRLIYYSQIVNDFQKGDIAEGYSVSREKKESFPLTVTSAQKNPTAFYLCASREGGPDTQYFGPGTRLTVL.

This chain uses TRBV28 with TRBJ2-7; 14 nucleotides agree with TRBD2. V lost 4 bases, J lost 2 bases, and 4 bases stayed unmatched. The germline CDR1 and CDR2 sequences are MDHEN and SYDVKM. This CDR3 comprises 16 residues. CDR3: CASSSSTSGRAYEQYF. Written as DNA, the CDR3 is TGTGCCAGCAGTTCCTCGACTAGCGGGAGGGCCTACGAGCAGTACTTC.

This rearrangement joins TRBV11-3 to TRBJ2-1; 7 nucleotides match TRBD2. The CDR3 sequence is 16 residues long. Per germline, CDR1 SGHNT and CDR2 YENEEA. Unmatched junction bases numbered 7, after V lost 1 base and J lost 4 bases. The CDR3 protein is CASSLGRLAVYNEQFF. CDR3 DNA: TGTGCCAGCAGCTTAGGTCGGCTAGCGGTTTACAATGAGCAGTTCTTC.

This chain joins TRBV28 and TRBJ1-2; a weak D match, TRBD1 (6 bases). The CDR3 has 11 amino acids. The ends were cut back, 8 bases at V and 3 bases at J, with 7 bases in the middle. Germline V gene sequence: CDR1 MDHEN, CDR2 SYDVKM. The DNA of the CDR3 is TGTGCCAGCGGACAGTACTATGGCTACACCTTC. Its translation is CASGQYYGYTF.

The chain couples TRBV5-4 to TRBJ2-3; 8 nucleotides align to TRBD2. The germline gives CDR1 SGHNT, CDR2 YYREEE (reference sequence). J gave up 0 bases and V 5 bases, and 5 bases lay outside the gene matches. This CDR3 comprises 15 residues. The CDR3 coding sequence is TGTGCCAGCAGAGATCCTAGCGGGAGCACAGATACGCAGTATTTT. Its translation: CASRDPSGSTDTQYF.

V usage is TRBV11-2 and J usage is TRBJ2-7; 11 bases are a match to TRBD2. This CDR3 spans 16 amino acids. Trimming removed 5 bases from V and 5 bases from J; junction bases left unmatched: 11. Germline V CDR1 and CDR2: SGHAT, FQNNGV. CDR3 sequence (DNA): TGTGCCAGCAGCCTCGCCCTAGCGGGAGGTCTCCACGAGCAGTACTTC. Amino acids: CASSLALAGGLHEQYF.

This chain joins TRBV11-3 and TRBJ1-1; D not resolved. CDR1 is SGHNT, CDR2 YENEEA, per germline. Trimming took 0 bases from V and 10 from J, leaving 12 bases between them. This CDR3 comprises 13 residues. The CDR3 DNA reads as TGTGCCAGCAGCTTAGATGGCGGGCGCGGAGCTTTCTTT. It specifies CASSLDGGRGAFF.

This clone was recorded once. The chain recombines TRBV2 with TRBJ1-2; D unclear. Germline V gene data show CDR1 as SNHLY and CDR2 as FYNNEI. CDR3 length: 14 amino acids. The V and J ends lost 3 bases and 1 base respectively, with 9 bases between them. In DNA, the CDR3 is TGTGCCAGCAGTGAGGGAGACATTAACTATGGCTACACCTTC. Protein: CASSEGDINYGYTF.

The sample holds one count of this clone. The chain combines TRBV27 with TRBJ2-3, with TRBD2 identical over 12 bases. From germline, CDR1 is MNHEY and CDR2 SMNVEV (reference sequence). The CDR3 has 21 residues. Losses at the gene ends were 6 bases for V and 2 bases for J; bases not matched to a gene: 21. CDR3 coding DNA: TGTGCCAGCAGCCACTCCAGGACTAGCGGGATGTCGGGGGCCCTCACAGATACGCAGTATTTT. The encoded protein is CASSHSRTSGMSGALTDTQYF.

The chain joins TRBV6-5 to TRBJ1-2, with TRBD1 identical over 7 bases. V trimming: 5 bases; J trimming: 8 bases; junction bases outside the gene matches: 5. Germline CDR1 MNHEY, CDR2 SVGAGI. This CDR3 is 12 amino acids long. Here the CDR3 reads CASSGQEVGYTF. CDR3 DNA sequence: TGTGCCAGCAGTGGACAGGAGGTCGGCTACACCTTC.

J is TRBJ2-2 and V is TRBV6-5, with 7 bases that match TRBD1. Looked up from germline, CDR1 is MNHEY and CDR2 is SVGAGI. V lost 5 bases, J lost 7 bases, and 7 bases stayed unmatched. The CDR3 is 14 residues long. CDR3 nucleotide sequence: TGTGCCAGCAGTGACGGGACAGAGGTCGGGGAGCTGTTTTTT. Protein: CASSDGTEVGELFF.

The V and J genes are TRBV15 and TRBJ2-2; no clear D gene. With 0 bases removed from V and 4 bases from J, the gap between germline ends came to 9 bases. The CDR3 covers 15 residues. CDR1 is LNHNV and CDR2 is YYDKDF in the germline V gene (reference sequence). CDR3 protein: CATSRDRVLTGELFF. CDR3 in DNA: TGTGCCACCAGCAGAGATCGGGTCCTCACCGGGGAGCTGTTTTTT.

This clone was detected once. The chain combines TRBV9 with TRBJ2-1, with D possibly TRBD1 on 5 matching bases. Trimming pared 0 bases from V and 5 bases from J, leaving 9 bases between. The V gene's germline CDR1 is SGDLS and CDR2 YYNGEE. The CDR3 loop spans 14 amino acids. The CDR3 reads CASSVGGGHNEQFF. CDR3 nucleotide sequence: TGTGCCAGCAGCGTAGGGGGCGGACACAATGAGCAGTTCTTC.

This clone turned up a few times. The gene calls are TRBV6-5 and TRBJ2-1; 7 bases match TRBD1. The CDR3 spans 12 residues. V lost 5 bases, J lost 8 bases, and 3 bases stayed unmatched. CDR1 is MNHEY, CDR2 SVGAGI, per germline. CDR3 coding DNA: TGTGCCAGCAGTCGTACAGGGGATGAGCAGTTCTTC. This encodes CASSRTGDEQFF.

The chain has TRBV11-1 and TRBJ1-1; possibly TRBD1 for D (5 bases). V was cut by 5 bases and J by 6 bases, with 10 bases left in between. CDR3 size: 12 residues. Germline assignment: CDR1 SGHAT and CDR2 FQDESV (reference sequence). CDR3 nucleotides: TGTGCCAGCAGCCACGACAGTTCTGAAGCTTTCTTT. Translated: CASSHDSSEAFF.

The chain uses TRBV6-1 and TRBJ1-1; 7 bases fit TRBD1. Per the germline V gene, CDR1 is MNHNS and CDR2 is SASEGT. CDR3 size: 14 residues. Germline trimming cut 5 bases from V and 1 base from J; bases unmatched to any gene: 4. The CDR3 region has the DNA TGTGCCAGCAGTTCCGGGACAGCGAACACTGAAGCTTTCTTT. This translates into CASSSGTANTEAFF.

The DNA for the CDR3 is TGTGCCAGCAGTTTTGAGGACTATCGCACAGATACGCAGTATTTT. It translates to CASSFEDYRTDTQYF. This chain connects TRBV28 to TRBJ2-3, with a possible D match to TRBD2 (6 bases). The length of the CDR3 is 15 residues. V was pared by 3 bases and J by 1 base, with 11 bases between. Germline V gives CDR1 MDHEN, CDR2 SYDVKM. Based on the CDR3 plus reference TRBV28 and TRBJ2-3, the full variable domain is DVKVTQSSRYLVKRTGEKVFLECVQDMDHENMFWYRQDPGLGLRLIYFSYDVKMKEKGDIPEGYSVSREKKERFSLILESASTNQTSMYLCASSFEDYRTDTQYFGPGTRLTVL.

This clone showed up just a few times. This chain uses TRBV27 with TRBJ1-2; 9 nucleotides agree with TRBD1. Losses at the gene ends were 5 bases for V and 2 bases for J; bases not matched to a gene: 9. Germline loops: CDR1 MNHEY, CDR2 SMNVEV (reference sequence). The CDR3 is 16 residues long. CDR3 residues: CASSPRDRVANYGYTF. The DNA of the CDR3 is TGTGCCAGCAGTCCTCGGGACAGGGTAGCCAACTATGGCTACACCTTC.

The CDR3 is CASRWSGRSYNEQFF. DNA of the CDR3: TGTGCCAGTAGGTGGAGCGGGAGGTCCTACAATGAGCAGTTCTTC. J is TRBJ2-1 and V is TRBV19, with 9 bases aligning to TRBD2. The CDR3 runs 15 residues. V was clipped by 6 bases and J by 1 base; unmatched bases: 4. Germline CDR1 LNHDA, CDR2 SQIVND (reference sequence). The full variable domain, rest sourced from reference TRBV19 and TRBJ2-1, is DGGITQSPKYLFRKEGQNVTLSCEQNLNHDAMYWYRQDPGQGLRLIYYSQIVNDFQKGDIAEGYSVSREKKESFPLTVTSAQKNPTAFYLCASRWSGRSYNEQFFGPGTRLTVL.

V is TRBV5-1 and J is TRBJ2-5; a weak D match, TRBD1 (6 bases). Trimming pared 0 bases from V and 3 bases from J, leaving 9 bases between. This CDR3 is built from 14 residues. CDR1 and CDR2 (germline): SGHRS, YFSETQ. This CDR3 is CASSLGGQKETQYF. The CDR3 region has the DNA TGCGCCAGCAGCTTGGGAGGACAGAAAGAGACCCAGTACTTC. The variable domain in full, completed from reference TRBV5-1 and TRBJ2-5, reads KAGVTQTPRYLIKTRGQQVTLSCSPISGHRSVSWYQQTPGQGLQFLFEYFSETQRNKGNFPGRFSGRQFSNSRSEMNVSTLELGDSALYLCASSLGGQKETQYFGPGTRLLVL.

The rearrangement links TRBV6-1 to TRBJ2-3, with 7 bases lining up with TRBD1. The trim removed 2 bases at V and 2 bases at J, leaving 10 bases unmatched. The germline V gene encodes CDR1 MNHNS and CDR2 SASEGT. The CDR3 has 17 amino acids. The CDR3 reads CASSENFGTDYTDTQYF. The CDR3, as DNA: TGTGCCAGCAGTGAAAATTTTGGGACAGACTACACAGATACGCAGTATTTT.

The chain uses TRBV14 and TRBJ2-1, with D possibly matching TRBD2 (6 bases). From germline, CDR1 is SGHDN and CDR2 FVKESK. Trimming shortened V by 4 bases and J by 6 bases, and 13 bases separated the two germline ends. CDR3 length: 14 amino acids. CDR3 in amino acids: CASSPRGTINEQFF. The CDR3 nucleotides are TGTGCCAGCAGCCCCCGGGGGACCATCAATGAGCAGTTCTTC.

A note on this clone: The sample holds other DNA sequences that translate to the same CDR3. The V call is TRBV7-9, the J call TRBJ1-2, with 8 nucleotides matching TRBD1. Per germline, CDR1 SEHNR and CDR2 FQNEAQ (reference sequence). The CDR3 runs to 13 residues. Unmatched junction bases numbered 3, after V lost 4 bases and J lost 5 bases. The CDR3 here is CASSSGQGYGYTF. DNA for the CDR3: TGTGCCAGCAGCTCTGGACAGGGATATGGCTACACCTTC.

This clone showed up just once. This chain joins TRBV13 and TRBJ2-3; TRBD2 matches at 12 bases. Per germline, CDR1 PRHDT and CDR2 FYEKMQ (reference sequence). The CDR3 spans 15 residues. The V and J ends lost 6 bases and 7 bases, in that order; junction bases with no gene match: 8. CDR3 region: CASRSTSGSTYTQYF. DNA for the CDR3: TGTGCCAGCAGATCGACTAGCGGGAGTACATATACGCAGTATTTT.

The chain joins TRBV25-1 to TRBJ2-7; tentatively, D is TRBD1 (5 bases). The germline V and J ends were trimmed by 1 base and 7 bases, with 14 bases remaining between them. The germline V gene encodes CDR1 MGHDK and CDR2 SYGVNS. This CDR3 spans 14 amino acids. This chain's CDR3 is CASSESGRVSEQYF. CDR3 sequence (DNA): TGTGCCAGCAGTGAATCGGGCAGGGTGAGTGAGCAGTACTTC.